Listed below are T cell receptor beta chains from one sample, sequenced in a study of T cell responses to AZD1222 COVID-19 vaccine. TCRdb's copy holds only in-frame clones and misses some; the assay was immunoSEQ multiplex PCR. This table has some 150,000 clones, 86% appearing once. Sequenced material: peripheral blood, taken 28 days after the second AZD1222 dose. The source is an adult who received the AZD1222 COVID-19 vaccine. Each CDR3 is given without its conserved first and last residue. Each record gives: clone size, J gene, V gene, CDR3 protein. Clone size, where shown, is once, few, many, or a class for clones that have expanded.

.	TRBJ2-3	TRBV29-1	SVPPSVGYTDTQY
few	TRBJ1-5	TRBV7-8	ASSLVRDRPQH
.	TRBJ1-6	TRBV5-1	ASSPNPRTGSSPLH
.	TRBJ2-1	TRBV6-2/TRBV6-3	ASSLNKAEQF
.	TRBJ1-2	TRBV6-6	ASSYNRDYGYT
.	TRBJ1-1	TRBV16	ASSQLEQGGLSTEAF
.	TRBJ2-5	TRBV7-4	ASSQRSTSGRVGETQY
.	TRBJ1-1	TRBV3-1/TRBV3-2	ASSRGGGEAF
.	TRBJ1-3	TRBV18	ASSPRDFAGNTIY
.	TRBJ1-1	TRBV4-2	ASSLGTDTEAF
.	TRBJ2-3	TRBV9	ASSARQGSTDTQY
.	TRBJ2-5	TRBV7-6	ASSLGPLQETQY
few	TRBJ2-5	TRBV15	ATSNSRMGLEETQY
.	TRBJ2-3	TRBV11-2	ARRGERARGDTQY
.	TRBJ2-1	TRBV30	AWRPGLAANEQF
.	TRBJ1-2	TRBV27	ASSFMQGNGYT
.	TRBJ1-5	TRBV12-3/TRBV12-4	ASSRDSNQPQH
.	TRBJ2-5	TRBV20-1	SASCDGGGTPLETQY
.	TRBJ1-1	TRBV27	ASSSGTVTEAF
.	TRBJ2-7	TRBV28	ASSSSGRGAYYEQY
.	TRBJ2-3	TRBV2	ASKGWRTDTQY
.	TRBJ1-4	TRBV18	ASSPGSATNEKLF
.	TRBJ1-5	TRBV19	ASEGQGAWIRGNQPQH
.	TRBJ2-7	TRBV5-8	ASTQRPLAGTYEQY
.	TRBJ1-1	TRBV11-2	ASSPVNRAF
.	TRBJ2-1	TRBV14	ASSQFGTLYNEQF
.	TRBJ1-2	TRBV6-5	ASSSTAGAPGGYT
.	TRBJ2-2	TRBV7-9	ASSLRSANTGELF
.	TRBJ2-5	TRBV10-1	ASSRNAGLAGEETQY
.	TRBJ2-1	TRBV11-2	ASSEGGLALNEQF
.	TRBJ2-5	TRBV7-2	ASSLQFGGAKTQY
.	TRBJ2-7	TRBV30	AWSPRGVGPLNEQY
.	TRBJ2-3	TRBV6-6	ASSYSETSDTQY
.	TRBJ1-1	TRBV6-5	ASSFVQGAGNTEAF
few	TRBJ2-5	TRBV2	ASSFVETQY
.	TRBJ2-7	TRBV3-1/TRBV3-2	ASSREDYEQY
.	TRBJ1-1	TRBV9	ASSEGRMNTEAF
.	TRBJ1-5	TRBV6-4	ASSQTGSNQPQH
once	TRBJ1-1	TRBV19	ASSIPRGWVTEAF
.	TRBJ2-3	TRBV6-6	ASSYGSGTDTQY
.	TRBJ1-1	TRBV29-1	SVDGGLTEAF
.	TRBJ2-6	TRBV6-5	ASSNRGSGANVLT
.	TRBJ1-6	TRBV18	ASSPSEGGGSPLH
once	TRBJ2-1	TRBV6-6	ASRDRTYNEQF
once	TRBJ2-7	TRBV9	ASSVVQFGEQY
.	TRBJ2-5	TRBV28	ASSFGVETQY
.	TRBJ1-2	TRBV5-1	ASSLADSATSYGYT
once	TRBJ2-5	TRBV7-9	ASSYPDLSTETQY
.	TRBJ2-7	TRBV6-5	AGQGQFSYEQY
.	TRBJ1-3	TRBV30	AWSGDGNTIY
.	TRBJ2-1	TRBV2	ASSPVYPSSYNEQF
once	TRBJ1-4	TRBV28	ASSRPGQGAGEKLF
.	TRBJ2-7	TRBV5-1	ASSLYGGTEDEQY
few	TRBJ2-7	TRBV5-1	ASSFLSVTSVAYEQY
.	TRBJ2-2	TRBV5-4	ASSSMGALAGELF
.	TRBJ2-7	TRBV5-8	ASRPTGGYEQY
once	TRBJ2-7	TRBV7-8	ASSLGRRSSYEQY